This T cell receptor beta chain was sequenced for a study of long-term antiretroviral therapy in people with HIV. Germline assignment: CDR1 SGHRS and CDR2 YFSETQ. The CDR3 runs 18 residues. Between the trimmed V and J ends, which lost 0 bases and 2 bases, there was a span of 21 bases. Concerning this clone itself: Antigen specificity is unknown.

Whole-study results and caveats: HIV repertoires had narrower CDR3 length ranges than controls. Transplant-donor-level diversity was not reached after ART, though diversity increased.

immunoSEQ v3.0 was run at survey level. The method was immunoSEQ multiplex PCR; TCRdb's version includes in-frame clones alone and lacks a portion of them. The data show 28,000 or so clones, 93% seen once. The chain links TRBV5-1 to TRBJ2-7, with D perhaps matching TRBD1 (5 bases). This TCR was recovered from a man aged 35-49 years with HIV. The sample consisted of unsorted PBMCs, taken 6.2 years after starting antiretroviral therapy. The CDR3 DNA reads TGCGCCAGCAGCTTGGCCCGGCAGGGTGGTTTTTCGGCCTACGAGCAGTACTTC. Amino acids: CASSLARQGGFSAYEQYF. The full variable domain, completed using reference TRBV5-1 and TRBJ2-7, is KAGVTQTPRYLIKTRGQQVTLSCSPISGHRSVSWYQQTPGQGLQFLFEYFSETQRNKGNFPGRFSGRQFSNSRSEMNVSTLELGDSALYLCASSLARQGGFSAYEQYFGPGTRLTVT.